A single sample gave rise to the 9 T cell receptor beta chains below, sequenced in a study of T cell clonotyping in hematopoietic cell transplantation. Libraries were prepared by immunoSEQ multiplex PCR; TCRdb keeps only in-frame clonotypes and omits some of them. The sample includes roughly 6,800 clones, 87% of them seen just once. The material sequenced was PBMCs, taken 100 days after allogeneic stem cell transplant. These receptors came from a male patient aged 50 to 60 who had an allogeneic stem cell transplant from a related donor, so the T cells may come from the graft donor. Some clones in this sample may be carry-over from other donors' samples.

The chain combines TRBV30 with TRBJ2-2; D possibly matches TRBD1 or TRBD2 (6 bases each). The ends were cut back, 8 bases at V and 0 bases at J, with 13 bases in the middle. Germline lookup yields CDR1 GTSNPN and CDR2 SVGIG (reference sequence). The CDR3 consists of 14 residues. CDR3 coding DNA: TGTGCCGGAAGGGGGGCCTCGAACACCGGGGAGCTGTTTTTT. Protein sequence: CAGRGASNTGELFF.

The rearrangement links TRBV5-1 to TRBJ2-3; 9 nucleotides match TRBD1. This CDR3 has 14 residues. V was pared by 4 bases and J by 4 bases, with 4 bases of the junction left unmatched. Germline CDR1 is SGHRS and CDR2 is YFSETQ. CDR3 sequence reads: CASSIRTGADTQYF. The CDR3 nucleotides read TGCGCCAGCAGCATACGGACAGGGGCAGATACGCAGTATTTT.

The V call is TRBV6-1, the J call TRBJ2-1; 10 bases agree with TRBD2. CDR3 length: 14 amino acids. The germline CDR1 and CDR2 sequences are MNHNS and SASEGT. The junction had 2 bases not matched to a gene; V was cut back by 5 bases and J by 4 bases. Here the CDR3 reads CASSLAGAYNEQFF. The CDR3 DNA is TGTGCCAGCAGTCTAGCGGGAGCTTACAATGAGCAGTTCTTC.

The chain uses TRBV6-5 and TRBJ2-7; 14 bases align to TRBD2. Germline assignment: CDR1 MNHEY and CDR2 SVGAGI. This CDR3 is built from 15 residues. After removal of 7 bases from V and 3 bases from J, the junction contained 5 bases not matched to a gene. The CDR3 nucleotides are TGTGCCAGCAAAGAAGGACTAGCGGGAGGCTACGAGCAGTACTTC. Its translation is CASKEGLAGGYEQYF.

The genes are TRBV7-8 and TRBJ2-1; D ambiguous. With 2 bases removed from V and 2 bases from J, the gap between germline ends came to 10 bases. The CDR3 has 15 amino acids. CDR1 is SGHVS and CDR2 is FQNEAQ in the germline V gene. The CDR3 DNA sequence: TGTGCCAGCAGCTTAAAGCTAGAACCCTACAATGAGCAGTTCTTC. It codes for CASSLKLEPYNEQFF. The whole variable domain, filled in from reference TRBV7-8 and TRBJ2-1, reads GAGVSQSPRYKVAKRGQDVALRCDPISGHVSLFWYQQALGQGPEFLTYFQNEAQLDKSGLPSDRFFAERPEGSVSTLKIQRTQQEDSAVYLCASSLKLEPYNEQFFGPGTRLTVL.

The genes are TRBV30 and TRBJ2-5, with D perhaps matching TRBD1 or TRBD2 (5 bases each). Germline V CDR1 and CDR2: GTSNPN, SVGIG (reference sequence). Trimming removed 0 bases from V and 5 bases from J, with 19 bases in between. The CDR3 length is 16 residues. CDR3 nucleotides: TGTGCCTGGAGTGTAGGGGTTTTGAGGGGCGGCGAGACCCAGTACTTC. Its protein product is CAWSVGVLRGGETQYF.

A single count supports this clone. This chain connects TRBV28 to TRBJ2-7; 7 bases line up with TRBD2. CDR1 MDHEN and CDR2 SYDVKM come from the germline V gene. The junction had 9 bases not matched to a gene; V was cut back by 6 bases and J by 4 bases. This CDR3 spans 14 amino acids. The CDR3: CASRGEGATYEQYF. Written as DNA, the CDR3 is TGTGCCAGCAGGGGGGAGGGTGCTACGTACGAGCAGTACTTC.

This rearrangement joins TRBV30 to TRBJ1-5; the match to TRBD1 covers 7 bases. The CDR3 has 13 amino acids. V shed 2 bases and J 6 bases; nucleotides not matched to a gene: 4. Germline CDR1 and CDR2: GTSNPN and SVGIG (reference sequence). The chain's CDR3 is CAWSRGRGQPQHF. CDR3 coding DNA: TGTGCCTGGAGTAGGGGGCGAGGTCAGCCCCAGCATTTT.

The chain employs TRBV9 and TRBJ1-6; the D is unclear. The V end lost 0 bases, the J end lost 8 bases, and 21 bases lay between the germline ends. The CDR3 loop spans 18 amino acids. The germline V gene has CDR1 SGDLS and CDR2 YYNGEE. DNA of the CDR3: TGTGCCAGCAGCGTAGCCCCTGGACCTCGCCGTTGGGATTCACCCCTCCACTTT. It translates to CASSVAPGPRRWDSPLHF. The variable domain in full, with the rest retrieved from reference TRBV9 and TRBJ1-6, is DSGVTQTPKHLITATGQRVTLRCSPRSGDLSVYWYQQSLDQGLQFLIQYYNGEERAKGNILERFSAQQFPDLHSELNLSSLELGDSALYFCASSVAPGPRRWDSPLHFGNGTRLTVT.